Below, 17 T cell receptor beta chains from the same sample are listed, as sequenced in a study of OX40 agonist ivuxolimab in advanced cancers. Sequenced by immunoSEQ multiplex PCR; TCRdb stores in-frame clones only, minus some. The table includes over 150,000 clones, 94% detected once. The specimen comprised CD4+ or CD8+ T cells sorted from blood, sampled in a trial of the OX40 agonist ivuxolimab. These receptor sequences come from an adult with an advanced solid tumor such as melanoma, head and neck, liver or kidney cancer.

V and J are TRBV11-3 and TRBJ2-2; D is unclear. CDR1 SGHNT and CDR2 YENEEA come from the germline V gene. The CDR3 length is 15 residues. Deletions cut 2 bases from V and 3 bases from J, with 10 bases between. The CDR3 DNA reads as TGTGCCAGCAGCTTATCCGGGTCTTACACCGGGGAGCTGTTTTTT. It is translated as CASSLSGSYTGELFF.

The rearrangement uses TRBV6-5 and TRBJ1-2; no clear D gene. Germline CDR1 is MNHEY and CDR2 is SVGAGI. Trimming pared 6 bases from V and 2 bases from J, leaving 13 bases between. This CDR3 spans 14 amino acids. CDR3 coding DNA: TGTGCCAGCAGCCCCCGGGAGTGGAACTATGGCTACACCTTC. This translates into CASSPREWNYGYTF.

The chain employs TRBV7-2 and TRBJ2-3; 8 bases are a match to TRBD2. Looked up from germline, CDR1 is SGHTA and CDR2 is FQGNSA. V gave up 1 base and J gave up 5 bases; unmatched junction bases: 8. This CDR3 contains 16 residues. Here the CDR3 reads CASSLGTAGGVDTQYF. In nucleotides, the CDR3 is TGTGCCAGCAGCTTAGGCACCGCGGGGGGCGTAGATACGCAGTATTTT.

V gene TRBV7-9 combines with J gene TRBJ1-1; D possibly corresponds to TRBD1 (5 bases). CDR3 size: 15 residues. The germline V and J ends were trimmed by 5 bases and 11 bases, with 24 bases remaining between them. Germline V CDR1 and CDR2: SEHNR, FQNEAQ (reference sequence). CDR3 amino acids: CASSPGTRELRQAFF. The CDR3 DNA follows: TGTGCCAGCAGCCCTGGGACCCGGGAGCTCCGGCAGGCTTTCTTT.

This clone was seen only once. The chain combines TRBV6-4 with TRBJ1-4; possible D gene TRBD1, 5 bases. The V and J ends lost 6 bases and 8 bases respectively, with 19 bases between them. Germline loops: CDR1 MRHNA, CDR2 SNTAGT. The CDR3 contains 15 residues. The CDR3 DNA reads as TGTGCCAGCAGCCTTGGGACCCGGAGAGGAGAAAAACTGTTTTTT. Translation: CASSLGTRRGEKLFF.

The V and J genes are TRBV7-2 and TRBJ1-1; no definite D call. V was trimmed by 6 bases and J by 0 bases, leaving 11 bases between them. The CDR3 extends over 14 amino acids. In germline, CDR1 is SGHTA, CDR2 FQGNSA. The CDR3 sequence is CASSFQSLNTEAFF. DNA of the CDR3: TGTGCCAGCAGTTTCCAGAGTCTGAACACTGAAGCTTTCTTT.

As DNA, the CDR3 is TGTGCCAGCAGCCCCCGCGGGGCGTCCGGGGAGCTGTTTTTT. This codes for CASSPRGASGELFF. This rearrangement joins TRBV9 to TRBJ2-2; maybe TRBD2 (6 bases). The germline V and J ends were trimmed by 4 bases and 6 bases, with 13 bases remaining between them. CDR3 length: 14 amino acids. The V gene's germline CDR1 is SGDLS and CDR2 YYNGEE.

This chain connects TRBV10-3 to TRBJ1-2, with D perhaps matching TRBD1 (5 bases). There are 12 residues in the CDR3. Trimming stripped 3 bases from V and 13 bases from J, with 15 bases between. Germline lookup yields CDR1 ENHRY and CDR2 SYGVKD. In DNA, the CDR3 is TGTGCCATCAGTGAAGGGATACCCGGGGCCACCTTC. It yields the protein CAISEGIPGATF.

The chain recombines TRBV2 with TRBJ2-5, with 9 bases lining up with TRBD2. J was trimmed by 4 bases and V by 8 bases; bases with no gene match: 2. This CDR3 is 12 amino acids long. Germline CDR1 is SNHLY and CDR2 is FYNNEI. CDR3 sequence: CASLTSGETQYF. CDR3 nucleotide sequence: TGTGCCAGCCTGACTAGCGGAGAGACCCAGTACTTC.

In DNA, the CDR3 is TGTGCCAGCAGCTTGTCATGGCCTTTCGGAGAGACCCAGTACTTC. It yields the protein CASSLSWPFGETQYF. V usage is TRBV5-6 and J usage is TRBJ2-5; D gene uncertain. CDR3 length equals 15 residues. Trimming cost V 1 base and J 4 bases, with 14 bases left between them. In germline, CDR1 is SGHDT, CDR2 YYEEEE.

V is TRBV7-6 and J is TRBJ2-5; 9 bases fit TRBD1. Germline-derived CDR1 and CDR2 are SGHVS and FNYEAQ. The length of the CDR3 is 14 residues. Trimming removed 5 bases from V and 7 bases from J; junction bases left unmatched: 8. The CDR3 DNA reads TGTGCCAGCAGCACGATGGGACAGGGAGGGACCCAGTACTTC. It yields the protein CASSTMGQGGTQYF.

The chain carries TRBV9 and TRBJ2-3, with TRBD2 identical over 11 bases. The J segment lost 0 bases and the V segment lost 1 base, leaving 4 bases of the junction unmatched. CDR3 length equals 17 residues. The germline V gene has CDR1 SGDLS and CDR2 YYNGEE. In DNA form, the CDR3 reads TGTGCCAGCAGCGTATTGGGACTAGCGGTTAGCACAGATACGCAGTATTTT. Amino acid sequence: CASSVLGLAVSTDTQYF.

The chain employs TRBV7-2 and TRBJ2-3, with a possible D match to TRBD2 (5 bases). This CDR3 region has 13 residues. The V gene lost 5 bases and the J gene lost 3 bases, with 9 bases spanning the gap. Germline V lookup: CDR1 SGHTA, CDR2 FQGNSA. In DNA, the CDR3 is TGTGCCAGCAGCCCCCCGGGGACAGATACGCAGTATTTT. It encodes CASSPPGTDTQYF.

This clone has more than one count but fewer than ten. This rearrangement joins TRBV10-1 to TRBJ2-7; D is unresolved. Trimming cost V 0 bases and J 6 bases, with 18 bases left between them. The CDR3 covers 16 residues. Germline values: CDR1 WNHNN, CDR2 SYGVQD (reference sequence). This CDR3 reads CASSESRKGRWSEQYF. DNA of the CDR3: TGCGCCAGCAGTGAGTCGAGGAAGGGTCGTTGGTCCGAGCAGTACTTC.

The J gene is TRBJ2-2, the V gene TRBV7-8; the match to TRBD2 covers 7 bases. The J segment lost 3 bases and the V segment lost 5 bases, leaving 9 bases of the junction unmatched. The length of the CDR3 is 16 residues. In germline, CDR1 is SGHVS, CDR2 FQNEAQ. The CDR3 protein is CASSPRAGKDTGELFF. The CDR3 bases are TGTGCCAGCAGCCCCCGAGCGGGAAAGGACACCGGGGAGCTGTTTTTT.

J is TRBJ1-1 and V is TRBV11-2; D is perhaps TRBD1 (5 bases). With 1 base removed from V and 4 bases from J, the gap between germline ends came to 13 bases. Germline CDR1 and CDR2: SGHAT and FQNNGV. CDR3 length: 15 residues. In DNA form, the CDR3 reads TGTGCCAGCAGCTTAGTGTCCGGGGGTTTCACTGAAGCTTTCTTT. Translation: CASSLVSGGFTEAFF.

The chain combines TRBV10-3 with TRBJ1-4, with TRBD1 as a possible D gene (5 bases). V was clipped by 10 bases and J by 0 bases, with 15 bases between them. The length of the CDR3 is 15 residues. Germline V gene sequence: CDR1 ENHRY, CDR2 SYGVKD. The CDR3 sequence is CATSLGHATNEKLFF. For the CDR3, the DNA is TGTGCCACCTCTCTTGGACACGCAACTAATGAAAAACTGTTTTTT.